This is a list of T cell receptor beta chains from one sample in a study of blood T cells in healthy people across ages. TCRdb re-called the 5' RACE reads through MiXCR, storing one row per CDR3 protein. Of about a million distinct CDR3 sequences listed, approximately 49% are singletons. The material sequenced was blood. These receptors came from a man younger than 40 in good health. CDR3s leave out the opening cysteine and the closing phenylalanine or tryptophan.

J gene	V gene	CDR3 protein
TRBJ1-2	TRBV10-3	ATFDSYGYT
TRBJ2-7	TRBV4-1	ASSLYLANPSSYEQY
TRBJ1-1	TRBV7-2	ASSLSAYTEAF
TRBJ1-5	TRBV2	ASSGDSSLAPQH
TRBJ2-1	TRBV5-1	ASSSLNSYNEQF
TRBJ2-2	TRBV6-1	ASSGGSGGAKELF
TRBJ1-2	TRBV9	ASSGDSIYT
TRBJ1-2	TRBV7-3	ASSLDGQPYGGYT
TRBJ2-3	TRBV7-2	ASSLVALATDTQY
TRBJ2-5	TRBV6-5	ASRTTWTSGGETQY